The 21 T cell receptor beta chains reported below all come from one sample, sequenced in a study of T-cell memory formation after mild COVID-19. TCRdb reprocessed the 5' RACE reads via MiXCR and lists one record per CDR3 protein. Of around 200,000 distinct CDR3 sequences in the sample, less than 20% are singletons; the top ten hold 3% to 4%. The specimen sequenced was PBMCs or a T cell subset sorted from them (not recorded which). These receptors were taken from a man aged 18 to 35 who had mild COVID-19 (a few samples of this study predate the infection). Cell type and time point are not known.

This clonotype was seen only a few times. The chain joins TRBV5-1 to TRBJ2-3; D not certain. CDR1 is SGHRS and CDR2 is YFSETQ in the germline V gene. CDR3 length: 15 amino acids. V lost 4 bases, J lost 2 bases, and 14 bases lay in between. CDR3 residues: CASSTGRSATDTQYF. DNA for the CDR3: TGCGCCAGCAGCACGGGCCGTAGTGCCACAGATACGCAGTATTTT.

This clonotype was counted at least ten times. CDR3 sequence reads: CASSQGRDSPYEQYF. The CDR3 DNA follows: TGCGCCAGCAGCCAAGGAAGGGACAGCCCCTACGAGCAGTACTTC. The chain has TRBV4-3 and TRBJ2-7; TRBD1 agrees at 7 bases. The CDR3 runs to 15 residues. Germline lookup yields CDR1 LGHNA and CDR2 YSLEER. The trim removed 1 base at V and 2 bases at J, leaving 5 bases unmatched.

The chain is built from TRBV6-6 and TRBJ2-5, with D unclear. The CDR3 runs to 14 residues. Germline CDR1 MNHNY, CDR2 SVGAGI (reference sequence). Trimming took off 2 bases at V and 1 base at J, with 8 bases between the two ends. CDR3 in DNA: TGTGCCAGCAGTTACGAGGACGGCCAAGAGACCCAGTACTTC. This encodes CASSYEDGQETQYF.

This sequence joins TRBV3-1 and TRBJ1-3; D call uncertain. CDR1 is LGHDT and CDR2 is YNNKEL in the germline V gene (reference sequence). The CDR3 runs to 15 residues. Trimming removed 0 bases from V and 4 bases from J, with 10 bases in between. In nucleotides, the CDR3 is TGTGCCAGCAGCCAAGATGCGGGGTGGGGAAACACCATATATTTT. Protein sequence: CASSQDAGWGNTIYF.

V gene TRBV7-3 combines with J gene TRBJ2-1, with 10 bases aligning to TRBD2. V lost 8 bases to trimming and J lost 3 bases; unmatched junction nucleotides: 1. CDR3 length: 13 amino acids. Germline CDR1 and CDR2: SGHTA and FQGTGA. The CDR3 bases are TGTGCCAGCGGACTAGCGGACTACAATGAGCAGTTCTTC. This encodes CASGLADYNEQFF.

The chain uses TRBV5-1 and TRBJ1-2, with a possible D match to TRBD1 (6 bases). The CDR3 loop spans 13 amino acids. Trimming cost V 5 bases and J 7 bases, with 15 bases left between them. The germline gives CDR1 SGHRS, CDR2 YFSETQ. For the CDR3, the DNA is TGCGCCAGCAGGCTACAACAGGGTAGTGGCTACACCTTC. This gives the protein CASRLQQGSGYTF.

This clonotype was seen ten or more times. The DNA of the CDR3 is TGCGCCAGCAGCTCCGGGACTTCTGAGGAGACCCAGTACTTC. It is translated as CASSSGTSEETQYF. J is TRBJ2-5 and V is TRBV5-1; D might be TRBD2 (6 bases). Trimming stripped 3 bases from V and 5 bases from J, with 14 bases between. CDR3 size: 14 residues. Germline V gives CDR1 SGHRS, CDR2 YFSETQ.

The table lists this clonotype with a few counts. The chain joins TRBV5-1 to TRBJ1-6; D unclear. The V gene's germline CDR1 is SGHRS and CDR2 YFSETQ. This CDR3 spans 14 amino acids. The V end lost 1 base, the J end lost 8 bases, and 10 bases lay between the germline ends. CDR3 protein: CASSLMGLDSPLHF. Written as DNA, the CDR3 is TGCGCCAGCAGCTTGATGGGTCTCGATTCACCCCTCCACTTT.

This clonotype was counted only a few times. The chain recombines TRBV9 with TRBJ2-1, with D maybe TRBD2 (5 bases). CDR1 is SGDLS, CDR2 YYNGEE, per germline. The CDR3 spans 15 residues. Trimming removed 1 base at V and 9 bases at J, with 17 bases between. The CDR3 here is CASSVREGSSPEQFF. DNA of the CDR3: TGTGCCAGCAGCGTACGCGAGGGCAGTTCGCCTGAGCAGTTCTTC.

This clonotype was seen many times. The rearrangement links TRBV7-3 to TRBJ2-1; the D gene is possibly TRBD2 (5 bases). Germline CDR1 reads SGHTA; CDR2 reads FQGTGA. The CDR3 is 12 residues long. V was pared by 5 bases and J by 13 bases, with 15 bases between. The CDR3 DNA reads as TGTGCCAGCAGCAAAGATTCCGGGATCCAGTTCTTC. This codes for CASSKDSGIQFF.

This CDR3 is CASSLWPSGGDNYEQYF. CDR3 in DNA: TGCGCCAGCAGCTTGTGGCCTAGCGGGGGGGACAACTACGAGCAGTACTTC. The chain joins TRBV5-1 to TRBJ2-7; 12 bases agree with TRBD2. The V and J ends lost 1 base and 3 bases, in that order; junction bases with no gene match: 8. The CDR3 has 17 amino acids. CDR1 and CDR2 from the germline V gene are SGHRS and YFSETQ.

The chain links TRBV29-1 to TRBJ2-3; TRBD2 matches 7 bases. V gave up 4 bases and J gave up 5 bases; unmatched junction bases: 3. There are 12 residues in the CDR3. Looked up from germline, CDR1 is SQVTM and CDR2 is ANQGSEA. As DNA, the CDR3 is TGCAGCGTTGCAAGCGGGGAAGATACGCAGTATTTT. This sequence encodes CSVASGEDTQYF.

This clonotype was seen a handful of times. Mismatch with germline at one junction end may stem from a read error. The genes are TRBV7-7 and TRBJ2-5; the D call may be TRBD1 or TRBD2 (6 bases each). Germline lookup yields CDR1 SSHAT and CDR2 FNYEAQ (reference sequence). The CDR3 has 14 amino acids. The CDR3 spells CASSLDRGPETQYF. In nucleotides, the CDR3 is TGTGCTAGCAGCTTAGATCGGGGGCCGGAGACCCAGTACTTC.

The J gene is TRBJ1-2, the V gene TRBV3-1, with D perhaps TRBD1 (5 bases). Germline V gives CDR1 LGHDT, CDR2 YNNKEL (reference sequence). V was pared by 1 base and J by 11 bases, with 8 bases between. The CDR3 consists of 11 residues. CDR3 DNA: TGTGCCAGCAGCCAAGCCGGGGGTTACACCTTC. Translating gives CASSQAGGYTF.

This clonotype was seen a few times. The genes are TRBV24-1 and TRBJ2-3; D possibly matches TRBD1 or TRBD2 (5 bases each). The CDR3 contains 13 residues. V was pared by 9 bases and J by 0 bases, with 9 bases between. Germline V CDR1 and CDR2: KGHDR, SFDVKD. CDR3 bases: TGTGCCACCTCGGGACGGAGCACAGATACGCAGTATTTT. Its protein product is CATSGRSTDTQYF.

This clonotype showed up just a few times. The chain carries TRBV12-3 or TRBV12-4 and TRBJ2-2; 10 bases match TRBD1. With 6 bases clipped from V and 1 base from J, the junction kept 17 bases outside the gene matches. This CDR3 has 20 residues. In nucleotides, the CDR3 is TGTGCCAGCAGGCTTGCGCCTACCTGGGACAGGGGCCGGAACACCGGGGAGCTGTTTTTT. Translating gives CASRLAPTWDRGRNTGELFF.

This clonotype showed up just a few times. V usage is TRBV12-3 or TRBV12-4 and J usage is TRBJ1-2; the D gene is possibly TRBD1 (5 bases). This CDR3 has 15 amino acids. V gave up 7 bases and J gave up 2 bases, with 17 bases separating them. The CDR3 here is CASTRRQSPNYGYTF. The DNA for the CDR3 is TGTGCCAGCACCCGCCGACAGTCGCCAAACTATGGCTACACCTTC.

In this sample, this clonotype turned up many times. The J gene is TRBJ2-1, the V gene TRBV11-3, with TRBD2 matching 8 bases. With V trimmed by 3 bases and J by 4 bases, 2 bases remained unmatched. This CDR3 is built from 14 residues. Germline CDR1 and CDR2: SGHNT and YENEEA. DNA of the CDR3: TGTGCCAGCAGCTTTTCGGGGGGGTACAATGAGCAGTTCTTC. Protein: CASSFSGGYNEQFF. The variable domain in full, completed from reference TRBV11-3 and TRBJ2-1, reads EAGVVQSPRYKIIEKKQPVAFWCNPISGHNTLYWYLQNLGQGPELLIRYENEEAVDDSQLPKDRFSAERLKGVDSTLKIQPAELGDSAVYLCASSFSGGYNEQFFGPGTRLTVL.

CDR3: CAWGMTGDEKLFF. The CDR3 DNA sequence: TGTGCCTGGGGTATGACAGGGGATGAAAAACTGTTTTTT. This chain connects TRBV30 to TRBJ1-4; 8 bases agree with TRBD1. Germline V gene lookup returns CDR1 GTSNPN and CDR2 SVGIG (reference sequence). The CDR3 sequence is 13 residues long. The V segment lost 5 bases and the J segment 6 bases; nucleotides outside the gene matches: 5.

This chain links TRBV7-6 with TRBJ2-5; 10 bases map to TRBD1. V trimming: 5 bases; J trimming: 5 bases; junction bases outside the gene matches: 11. CDR1 and CDR2 from the germline V gene are SGHVS and FNYEAQ. This CDR3 is 16 amino acids long. CDR3 nucleotide sequence: TGTGCCAGCAGCCAGACCCGGGACAGGGGATGGGAGACCCAGTACTTC. Translated, it gives CASSQTRDRGWETQYF.

This clonotype was counted a few times. The rearrangement links TRBV12-3 or TRBV12-4 to TRBJ2-5, with 12 positions matching TRBD2. With 4 bases clipped from V and 5 bases from J, the junction kept 8 bases outside the gene matches. The CDR3 sequence is 16 residues long. CDR3 sequence: CASSSSRLAGVETQYF. The DNA for the CDR3 is TGTGCCAGCAGTTCGTCTAGACTAGCGGGGGTCGAGACCCAGTACTTC.